This T cell receptor (beta chain) was identified during a study of blood T cell repertoires in COVID-19. For the study at large: Nucleic acid was either cDNA or gDNA, and it came from T cells, B-cell-depleted T cells, or PBMCs.

Per the authors' pipeline: Amplification of reference gene primers was used by the study to estimate nucleated cell counts. Profiled with immunoSEQ multiplex PCR; TCRdb holds only in-frame clones, not every one. The DNA was the basis for D and trimming; V, J and clone size are from that table. The sample has about 270,000 clones; about 89% are singletons. Trimming stripped 6 bases from V and 2 bases from J, with 8 bases between. The germline V gene encodes CDR1 WSHSY and CDR2 SAAADI. This CDR3 has 13 residues. V gene TRBV10-2 combines with J gene TRBJ2-1; D might be TRBD2 (6 bases). The TCR originated in a woman aged 18-35 years who had recovered from COVID-19. The sample comprised PBMCs or T cells enriched from blood (not recorded which). The CDR3 DNA reads TGCGCCAGCAGGGGGGGTACCTACAATGAGCAGTTCTTC. This codes for CASRGGTYNEQFF.